This is a list of T cell receptor beta chains from one sample in a study of cytomegalovirus exposure and HLA in healthy donors. The repertoire was sequenced with immunoSEQ multiplex PCR; TCRdb's copy has only in-frame clones and lacks some. This sample carries about 150,000 clones, 80% of them seen once, and the ten largest clones take 1%. Sequencing input: PBMCs. These receptors all stem from a woman in her forties or fifties in good health and CMV-seropositive. CDR3s include the opening cysteine and the closing phenylalanine or tryptophan. Expanded clones are given a class, and other clones once, few, many or no size at all.

abundance	v_gene	j_gene	CDR3aa
.	TRBV4-3	TRBJ2-3	CASSELAGPTDTQYF
.	TRBV5-1	TRBJ2-2	CASSLAGANTGELFF
once	TRBV5-5	TRBJ2-3	CASSLAGDTQYF
.	TRBV6-6	TRBJ2-7	CASSYPSGSVSYEQYF
.	TRBV5-5	TRBJ1-2	CASSLQADRAYGYTF
.	TRBV9	TRBJ2-1	CASTDLGLAGSQQFF
.	TRBV4-1	TRBJ1-3	CASSQVQGITGNTIYF
.	TRBV19	TRBJ2-1	CASSPGQGSYNEQFF
few	TRBV29-1	TRBJ2-7	CSVFLRGGDLYEQYF
.	TRBV5-6	TRBJ1-2	CASSWGKAGDGYTF
.	TRBV7-9	TRBJ2-5	CASIGGLLGTQYF
.	TRBV5-1	TRBJ2-5	CASSPGLEETQYF
once	TRBV5-1	.	CASRSRTGNEQYF
.	TRBV7-9	TRBJ2-2	CASSSWTARGTGELFF
.	TRBV4-3	TRBJ2-3	CASSQTGTSDTQYF
.	TRBV4-3	TRBJ1-6	CASSQVPGTGVYNSPLHF
.	TRBV7-9	TRBJ2-7	CASSLGRTSGGYEQYF
.	TRBV25-1	TRBJ2-1	CASSERGANEQFF